The source of this TCR beta chain is a study of cytomegalovirus exposure and HLA in healthy donors. The overall study: A subsequent analysis reported that the 120 validation repertoires were produced on the same platform that had also been used for the 666 first-cohort repertoires.

Study-wide points: Listed as cytomegalovirus-associated were over 150 TCR beta chains. In vitro testing confirmed a few CMV-associated chains as specific for CMV antigens.

Notes on this clone: Its cognate antigen is unknown.

Trimming cost V 4 bases and J 9 bases, with 15 bases left between them. CDR1 is SNHLY, CDR2 FYNNEI, per germline. CDR3 length: 14 residues. Sequenced by immunoSEQ multiplex PCR; TCRdb stores in-frame clones only, minus some. The data show about 120,000 clones, approximately 88% seen once. The chain is built from TRBV2 and TRBJ2-2; D uncertain. The sequenced material came from PBMCs. The TCR sequence derives from a woman under 30 in good health and CMV-seropositive. Written as DNA, the CDR3 is TGTGCCAGCAGTGGTACCGGGTTAAGCCGGGAGCTGTTTTTT. Protein sequence: CASSGTGLSRELFF.